The entry below describes one TCR beta chain. What this receptor recognizes is not known. The sample holds no much larger clone one base away, and base qualities are not on file. The germline V gene (reference sequence) yields LNHDA for CDR1 and SQIVND for CDR2. Trimming at the junction amounts to 2 bases on V and 8 bases on J, and the germline ends lie 10 bases apart. Counted from cysteine to phenylalanine, this CDR3 has 13 amino acids. CDR3 DNA is the only sequence kept; it has 39 bases, read in frame from the first base. These data are taken from a study of Siglec-9 on CD8 T cells in melanoma (dated by TCRdb to the late 2010s). The study in broad terms: In this study, researchers looked at how Siglec-9 is expressed on CD8+ T cells and what Siglec-9 does to regulate T cells within the melanoma tumor microenvironment.

Study-level results and caveats: Siglec-9 was reported to mark and regulate an effector memory CD8+ T-cell subset that appeared to accumulate within melanoma tumors.

The library was produced with the immunoSEQ multiplex PCR assay. TCRdb provides this immuneACCESS table in a form limited to in-frame rearrangements. Some clones are lacking; in checked studies, under half of them reflect an unresolved V gene, and why the rest are absent is not known. The sample data list tens of thousands of clones, and 75% to 90% of these were observed just once. Almost 6% of the sample is held by the ten biggest clonotypes. Input material: Siglec-9- CD8+ T cells sorted from blood. The cell subset or site label, as the study defines it: CD8 T cells lacking Siglec-9. In this chain, TRBV19 is recombined with TRBJ2-1, with the D segment identity uncertain. This clonotype was obtained from a human donor in good health. Read as DNA, the sequence is TGTGCCAGTAGTATAAGAGCATTGGATGAGCAGTTCTTC. It codes for CASSIRALDEQFF.